The rows below give T cell receptor beta chains drawn from one sample of a study of blood T cell repertoires in COVID-19. TCRdb's copy holds only in-frame clones and misses some; the assay was immunoSEQ multiplex PCR. The sample comprises 130,000 to 150,000 clones, around nine tenths of which are singletons, and about 2.1% rests with the top ten. Sequenced input: peripheral blood. These receptor sequences come from a human donor in a cohort sampled during active COVID-19. Each CDR3 is given with its conserved first and last residue. Fields, in order: V gene, J gene, CDR3 protein.

>TRBV6-2/TRBV6-3|TRBJ2-5
CASSTAGVETQYF
>TRBV11-2|TRBJ2-1
CASRRTGRNEQFF
>TRBV7-3|TRBJ2-3
CASSSLLAGGSDTQYF
>TRBV5-4|TRBJ2-7
CASSPGSSEAYEQYF
>TRBV10-2|TRBJ1-5
CASSDHPWARLVTQSNQPQHF
>TRBV19|TRBJ1-5
CASWGQGPNQPQHF
>TRBV18|TRBJ2-3
CASSRSGVSTDTQYF
>TRBV27|TRBJ2-5
CASSLNRERETQYF
>TRBV19|TRBJ1-1
CASSIPHEAFF
>TRBV5-4|TRBJ1-1
CASSKGSPRDTEAFF
>TRBV4-2|TRBJ2-7
CASSQEPHHFPGEGYEQYF
>TRBV20-1|TRBJ2-3
CSASSGGDTDTQYF
>TRBV5-8|TRBJ2-6
CGAAGVGSLSGANVLTF
>TRBV7-6|TRBJ2-1
CASSSGTRHNEQFF
>TRBV25-1|TRBJ1-2
CASSGLRQGSYTF
>TRBV7-9|TRBJ1-3
CASSLWATESGNTIYF
>TRBV3-1/TRBV3-2|TRBJ1-5
CASSQTQGDQPQHF
>TRBV7-3|TRBJ2-5
CASSYGTGDQETQYF
>TRBV4-1|TRBJ1-1
CASSQETSGGGTEAFF
>TRBV4-2|TRBJ2-1
CASSQDGGMSSYNEQFF
>TRBV5-8|TRBJ1-5
CASSPSSGTNQPQHF
>TRBV20-1|TRBJ2-1
CSASLAVSSYNEQFF
>TRBV4-1|TRBJ1-1
CASAPQGENTEAFF
>TRBV5-1|TRBJ2-7
CASSLGAGGLSYEQYF
>TRBV7-3|TRBJ2-5
CASSSGLAGTETQYF
>TRBV25-1|TRBJ1-6
CASHRGSSPLHF
>TRBV4-2|TRBJ2-7
CASSQEWTGANYEQYF
>TRBV5-5|TRBJ2-7
CASSKGQGPYEQYF
>TRBV5-8|TRBJ2-5
CASPSRGERETQYF
>TRBV27|TRBJ1-2
CASTSTGMGLGLYGYTF
>TRBV2|TRBJ2-1
CASKKGTGLNEQFF
>TRBV4-3|TRBJ1-2
CASSQEFGPGEGYTF
>TRBV11-2|TRBJ2-5
CASSLVGLGGARETQYF
>TRBV11-2|TRBJ2-1
CASSFVSHSSYNEQFF
>TRBV10-2|TRBJ2-3
CASSDLAGGQFGDTQYF
>TRBV6-2/TRBV6-3|TRBJ1-2
CASSLPPYGYGYTF
>TRBV30|TRBJ2-3
CAWGRGVRDTQYF
>TRBV18|TRBJ2-3
CASSPQGASTDTQYF
>TRBV11-2|TRBJ2-4
CASSLGQANIQYF
>TRBV28|TRBJ1-2
CASSFGLGAGYTF